This entry lists 4 T cell receptor beta chains sequenced from one sample in a study of shared clonotypes between healthy human individuals. TCRdb keeps only in-frame clones here, not all; method: immunoSEQ multiplex PCR. The sample has roughly 2 million clones; approximately 96% are singletons. The sample taken for sequencing was naive CD4+ T cells sorted from blood. Subset specified: CD45RA+ positively selected. Every receptor here comes from a young man in good health.

V is TRBV9 and J is TRBJ2-7, with D possibly matching TRBD2 (5 bases). The CDR3 runs to 14 residues. CDR1 and CDR2 (germline): SGDLS, YYNGEE. V gave up 5 bases and J gave up 0 bases, with 12 bases separating them. The CDR3 sequence is CASSKLGSSYEQYF. The CDR3 DNA is TGTGCCAGCAGTAAACTGGGGAGCTCCTACGAGCAGTACTTC.

This clone was picked up a small number of times. The sample holds other DNA sequences that translate to the same CDR3. This chain joins TRBV7-9 and TRBJ1-6; unclear D gene. V shed 4 bases and J shed 8 bases, with 3 bases lying between them. Germline V gene sequence: CDR1 SEHNR, CDR2 FQNEAQ (reference sequence). The CDR3 runs to 11 residues. The CDR3 DNA reads as TGTGCCAGCAGCTCCGATTCACCCCTCCACTTT. This gives the protein CASSSDSPLHF.

The J gene is TRBJ2-1, the V gene TRBV7-2, with D unclear. The CDR3 covers 12 residues. Germline CDR1 and CDR2: SGHTA and FQGNSA. The germline V and J ends were trimmed by 1 base and 12 bases, with 10 bases remaining between them. The CDR3 DNA sequence: TGTGCCAGCAGCTTAGAGACCCGAGGGCAGTTCTTC. It codes for CASSLETRGQFF.

The J gene is TRBJ1-4, the V gene TRBV5-1, with D possibly matching TRBD1 (6 bases). Trimming stripped 4 bases from V and 4 bases from J, with 11 bases between. The germline CDR1 and CDR2 sequences are SGHRS and YFSETQ. This CDR3 contains 14 residues. The CDR3 is CASSPWDINEKLFF. CDR3 DNA: TGCGCCAGCAGCCCTTGGGACATTAATGAAAAACTGTTTTTT.